This T cell receptor beta chain is from a study of OX40 agonist ivuxolimab in advanced cancers. The CDR3 contains 14 residues. The germline V and J ends were trimmed by 2 bases and 3 bases, with 10 bases remaining between them. Germline CDR1 is MNHEY and CDR2 is SVGAGI. The assay was immunoSEQ multiplex PCR, and TCRdb's table has in-frame clones only and misses some. Of some 96,000 clones in the sample, about 79% were seen once. About this clone: Its antigen is still unknown.

Study results and caveats: Clones of CD4+ and CD8+ blood T cells grew by week 6 at doses of 0.1 to 3.0 mg/kg.

The sequenced sample was CD4+ or CD8+ T cells sorted from blood, obtained in a trial of the OX40 agonist ivuxolimab. This clonotype was sampled from an adult with an advanced solid tumor such as melanoma, head and neck, liver or kidney cancer. V usage is TRBV6-5 and J usage is TRBJ2-5; either TRBD1 or TRBD2 may supply D (6 bases each). The CDR3 here is CASSYGGGEETQYF. The DNA for the CDR3 is TGTGCCAGCAGTTACGGAGGGGGAGAAGAGACCCAGTACTTC.